Listed below are T cell receptor beta chains from one sample, sequenced in a study of blood T cell repertoires in COVID-19. Sequenced by immunoSEQ multiplex PCR; TCRdb stores in-frame clones only, minus some. The sample comprises more than 55,000 clones, around 83% of which are singletons, and 9% to 10% rests with the top ten. The sample consisted of peripheral blood. These receptors all stem from an elderly woman with acute or convalescent COVID-19. Both conserved end residues are part of each CDR3. D genes are given only for firm matches. Some rows have no size entry. The others give once, few or many, or a class for an expanded clone.

v_call	d_call	j_call	clone_size	cdr3_nt	cdr3_aa
TRBV19	TRBD1	TRBJ2-7	-	TGTGCCAGTAGTAGGCCGCGTACAGGGGCCCCATCCTACGAGCAGTACTTC	CASSRPRTGAPSYEQYF
TRBV5-4	TRBD2	TRBJ2-1	-	TGTGCCGGAGCGGGGAGAGGTCCGCTGAGCTCCTACAATGAGCAGTTCTTC	CAGAGRGPLSSYNEQFF
TRBV7-8	-	TRBJ2-7	-	TGTGCCAGCAGCACAGACGAATACTACGAGCAGTACTTC	CASSTDEYYEQYF
TRBV9	TRBD1	TRBJ2-5	-	TGTGCCAGCAGCGTAGTTGGGACAGGGATAGAGACCCAGTACTTC	CASSVVGTGIETQYF
TRBV12-3/TRBV12-4	-	TRBJ1-6	-	TGTGCCAGCACCTCGGACAGTGGTTCACCCCTCCACTTT	CASTSDSGSPLHF
TRBV5-1	-	TRBJ1-1	-	TGCGCCAGCAGCACAGACGGGGGGCCGAACACTGAAGCTTTCTTT	CASSTDGGPNTEAFF
TRBV30	-	TRBJ2-5	-	TGTGCCTGGACTGGGGCAGGGGTTCCCCAAGAGACCCAGTACTTC	CAWTGAGVPQETQYF
TRBV30	-	TRBJ2-3	few	TGTGCCTGGAGTGTAGGAGCAGATACGCAGTATTTT	CAWSVGADTQYF
TRBV6-6	TRBD1	TRBJ2-7	-	TGTGCCAGCAGACCGGGACAGGGGGCATCCTACGAGCAGTACTTC	CASRPGQGASYEQYF
TRBV15	TRBD2	TRBJ2-7	few	TGTGCCACCAGCAGAGATCGGAACCCCGAGCGGGGGTTCCCCTGGGAGCAGTACTTC	CATSRDRNPERGFPWEQYF
TRBV30	TRBD1	TRBJ2-2	-	TGTGCCTGGAGGGACCCTCTTGGGACAGGGAACACCGGGGAGCTGTTTTTT	CAWRDPLGTGNTGELFF
TRBV19	-	TRBJ1-3	-	TGTGCCAGTAGTAACGCCAAAGGGGGTACCCAAACCGAGAACGGAAACACCATATATTTT	CASSNAKGGTQTENGNTIYF
TRBV12-3/TRBV12-4	-	TRBJ1-5	-	TGTGCCAGCAGTGACAGCTCGGGTCAGCCCCAGCATTTT	CASSDSSGQPQHF
TRBV3-1/TRBV3-2	TRBD1	TRBJ1-1	-	TGTGCCAGCAGCCTGCAGACAGGGGGGGTCACTGAAGCTTTCTTT	CASSLQTGGVTEAFF
TRBV18	TRBD1	TRBJ2-5	-	TGTGCCAGCTCACACCGGACAGGGAGAGAGACCCAGTACTTC	CASSHRTGRETQYF
TRBV11-2	TRBD1	TRBJ2-7	few	TGTGCCAGCAGCTTAGCCGGGGACAGGGGGGACTACGAGCAGTACTTC	CASSLAGDRGDYEQYF
TRBV2	TRBD1	TRBJ2-5	-	TGTGCCAGCAACCTTTCAGGGGGCGGGCAAGAGACCCAGTACTTC	CASNLSGGGQETQYF
TRBV21-1	-	TRBJ1-3	-	TGTGCCAGCAAACCAAGGACAGGGGGACATGCTGGAAACACCATATATTTT	CASKPRTGGHAGNTIYF
TRBV10-3	-	TRBJ2-3	once	TGTGCCATCAGGGACACTTCAGGCACAGATACGCAGTATTTT	CAIRDTSGTDTQYF
TRBV6-5	-	TRBJ1-6	-	TGTGCCAGCAGTCTGGACAGTAATTCACCCCTCCACTTT	CASSLDSNSPLHF
TRBV5-1	TRBD1	TRBJ2-1	-	TGCGCCAGCAGCTTGGGGACAGGCTCCTACAATGAGCAGTTCTTC	CASSLGTGSYNEQFF
TRBV6-6	-	TRBJ1-5	-	TGTGCCAGCAGTTACTCCCCAGGCATCAATCAGCCCCAGCATTTT	CASSYSPGINQPQHF
TRBV19	-	TRBJ1-4	-	TGTGCCAGTAGTATGGACAGAGACAATGAAAAACTGTTTTTT	CASSMDRDNEKLFF
TRBV24-1	-	TRBJ1-4	-	TGTGCCACCAGTGAGGGGACGGGGAGGCGCGGTGAAAAACTGTTTTTT	CATSEGTGRRGEKLFF
TRBV5-6	TRBD1	TRBJ1-2	-	TGTGCCAGCAGCCGGGACAGGGGGAAACACGGCTACACCTTC	CASSRDRGKHGYTF